Listed below are T cell receptor beta chains from one sample, sequenced in a study of technical replicates of blood from several donors. Sequenced by immunoSEQ multiplex PCR; TCRdb stores in-frame clones only, minus some. The data hold under 85,000 clones, with more than 90% observed a single time. Sample: T cells isolated from PBMCs. The receptors originated from a human donor in good health. Each CDR3 is given without its conserved first and last residue. A D gene is named only where the DNA matches it firmly.

TRBD2	TRBV5-4	ASSPVPGLDSEQF
-	TRBV4-3	ASSRGLGDIQY
-	TRBV4-3	ASSQDFGASTDTQY
-	TRBV7-3	ASSPTPGNYEQY
-	TRBV11-1	ASSSGTTWGTNQPQH
-	TRBV6-5	ASTGSSYNEQF
TRBD2	TRBV15	ATRAGGEQY
-	TRBV6-5	ASSYDGSYTGELF
-	TRBV7-8	ASSVERYTGELF
-	TRBV19	ASSGLDYNNNEQF
TRBD1	TRBV2	ASNWGQALSNTEAF
TRBD1	TRBV18	ASSPGQRTDTQY
-	TRBV6-5	ASSLNRVPYEQY
TRBD1	TRBV7-9	ASSLAFQGAETGNTIY
TRBD1	TRBV19	ASQQGVGYEQY
-	TRBV5-4	ASSWDVRKGGEQY
-	TRBV7-9	ASSLEGGTDTQY
-	TRBV27	ASSSESSGNTIY
-	TRBV5-4	ASSWSGRGGYTEAF
-	TRBV14	ASSLGGHIYEQY
-	TRBV19	ASSIGGYEKLF
-	TRBV7-6	ASSFGQGRNEQF
TRBD1	TRBV6-5	ASSYSRTGLEAF
-	TRBV18	ASSEGGNTEAF
TRBD1	TRBV27	ASSFLGTDSYEQY